Listed here are 17 T cell receptor beta chains from one sample, sequenced in a study of shared clonotypes between healthy human individuals. Assay: immunoSEQ multiplex PCR; the TCRdb copy retains only in-frame clones and omits some. The data contain a few hundred thousand clones, roughly 70% of them singletons. Sequencing was done on a sample of memory CD4+ T cells sorted from blood. Subset of the sample: CD45RA-negative fraction. These receptors were obtained from a young man in good health.

This chain joins TRBV9 and TRBJ2-2; no definite D call. Trimming pared 0 bases from V and 0 bases from J, leaving 6 bases between. CDR1 and CDR2 (germline): SGDLS, YYNGEE. The CDR3 consists of 15 residues. CDR3 bases: TGTGCCAGCAGCGTAGCTCGGTCGAACACCGGGGAGCTGTTTTTT. It codes for CASSVARSNTGELFF.

The V and J genes are TRBV9 and TRBJ2-2; no definite D call. The CDR3 contains 14 residues. The V gene lost 0 bases and the J gene lost 3 bases, with 6 bases spanning the gap. From germline, CDR1 is SGDLS and CDR2 YYNGEE. The CDR3 sequence is CASSVGLYTGELFF. The CDR3 DNA sequence: TGTGCCAGCAGCGTAGGACTGTACACCGGGGAGCTGTTTTTT.

V is TRBV5-4 and J is TRBJ2-2; D possibly corresponds to TRBD2 (6 bases). Trimming removed 0 bases from V and 5 bases from J, with 14 bases in between. This CDR3 has 16 amino acids. CDR1 SGHNT and CDR2 YYREEE come from the germline V gene (reference sequence). The CDR3 DNA follows: TGTGCCAGCAGCTTGGCCGGGGGAGGAAGGACCGGGGAGCTGTTTTTT. Translating it yields CASSLAGGGRTGELFF.

This chain connects TRBV5-1 to TRBJ2-3, with TRBD1 matching over 7 bases. J lost 0 bases, V lost 2 bases, and 6 bases had no gene match. This CDR3 spans 16 amino acids. Germline values: CDR1 SGHRS, CDR2 YFSETQ. The chain's CDR3 is CASSFPQGKSTDTQYF. CDR3 coding DNA: TGCGCCAGCAGCTTCCCACAGGGGAAAAGCACAGATACGCAGTATTTT.

Only a few counts were recorded for this clone. The chain is built from TRBV27 and TRBJ2-7, with D possibly being TRBD1 (5 bases). Trimming removed 3 bases from V and 0 bases from J, with 9 bases in between. Germline V gene sequence: CDR1 MNHEY, CDR2 SMNVEV (reference sequence). CDR3 length equals 14 residues. DNA for the CDR3: TGTGCCAGCAGTTTGGCCAGGGACTCCTACGAGCAGTACTTC. This translates into CASSLARDSYEQYF.

This clone has only a few counts. The V and J genes are TRBV7-9 and TRBJ1-5, with D unclear. From germline, CDR1 is SEHNR and CDR2 FQNEAQ (reference sequence). The CDR3 loop spans 14 amino acids. Between the trimmed V and J ends, which lost 0 bases and 1 base, there was a span of 4 bases. This CDR3 reads CASSLAESNQPQHF. The CDR3 coding sequence is TGTGCCAGCAGCTTAGCTGAGAGCAATCAGCCCCAGCATTTT.

The chain links TRBV29-1 to TRBJ2-3; 12 bases fit TRBD2. V lost 6 bases to trimming and J lost 2 bases; unmatched junction nucleotides: 9. CDR1 and CDR2 from the germline V gene are SQVTM and ANQGSEA. This CDR3 has 16 residues. CDR3 DNA: TGCAGCGTCGCTCCCGGGACTAGCGGGCCCACAGATACGCAGTATTTT. Its translation: CSVAPGTSGPTDTQYF.

This chain connects TRBV18 to TRBJ1-5, with D hard to call. Trimming shortened V by 1 base and J by 3 bases, and 13 bases separated the two germline ends. The CDR3 spans 16 residues. Germline V CDR1 and CDR2: KGHSH, LQKENI. CDR3 sequence: CASSPQAGRANQPQHF. CDR3 sequence (DNA): TGTGCCAGCTCACCACAAGCGGGAAGGGCCAATCAGCCCCAGCATTTT.

This chain joins TRBV11-2 and TRBJ2-7, with D perhaps matching TRBD1 (6 bases). V was cut by 0 bases and J by 3 bases, with 9 bases left in between. Germline CDR1 reads SGHAT; CDR2 reads FQNNGV. The CDR3 contains 14 residues. The CDR3 sequence: CASSLERGHYEQYF. CDR3 DNA sequence: TGTGCCAGCAGCTTAGAGAGGGGACACTACGAGCAGTACTTC.

The V gene is TRBV5-1, the J gene TRBJ1-1; 9 nucleotides line up with TRBD1. The V segment lost 3 bases and the J segment 1 base; nucleotides outside the gene matches: 1. Germline loops: CDR1 SGHRS, CDR2 YFSETQ. The CDR3 has 14 amino acids. This CDR3 reads CASSWTGENTEAFF. The CDR3 DNA follows: TGCGCCAGCAGCTGGACAGGGGAGAACACTGAAGCTTTCTTT.

This chain connects TRBV30 to TRBJ2-7; unclear D gene. V gave up 4 bases and J gave up 7 bases, with 8 bases separating them. In germline, CDR1 is GTSNPN, CDR2 SVGIG (reference sequence). CDR3 length: 10 residues. CDR3 DNA sequence: TGTGCCTGGAAGACTCGGGAGCAGTACTTC. As protein: CAWKTREQYF.

The chain is built from TRBV7-9 and TRBJ1-1; a possible D gene is TRBD1 (5 bases). V lost 3 bases and J lost 7, with 12 bases in between. The germline V gene has CDR1 SEHNR and CDR2 FQNEAQ (reference sequence). CDR3 size: 13 residues. Written as DNA, the CDR3 is TGTGCCAGCAGCTTCGTGGGGGAAGGTGAAGCTTTCTTT. It yields the protein CASSFVGEGEAFF.

The genes are TRBV6-1 and TRBJ2-1; a possible D gene is TRBD2 (6 bases). Germline CDR1 is MNHNS and CDR2 is SASEGT. With 7 bases removed from V and 1 base from J, the gap between germline ends came to 11 bases. This CDR3 contains 14 residues. The CDR3 protein is CASTYSGSYNEQFF. In DNA form, the CDR3 reads TGTGCCAGCACCTATAGCGGATCCTACAATGAGCAGTTCTTC.

The table lists this clone with a count of one. The V call is TRBV7-2, the J call TRBJ1-3; no reliable D call. V gave up 1 base and J gave up 6 bases, with 4 bases separating them. The CDR3 covers 12 residues. Germline assignment: CDR1 SGHTA and CDR2 FQGNSA. CDR3 residues: CASSLVENTIYF. CDR3 DNA: TGTGCCAGCAGCTTAGTCGAAAACACCATATATTTT.

The genes are TRBV10-3 and TRBJ2-7; tentative D call: TRBD2 (5 bases). V was clipped by 6 bases and J by 5 bases, with 11 bases between them. Germline V gene data show CDR1 as ENHRY and CDR2 as SYGVKD. The CDR3 sequence is 12 residues long. The CDR3 DNA is TGTGCCATCAGCGCCGAGGGCCACGAGCAGTACTTC. Translated, it gives CAISAEGHEQYF.

The rearrangement uses TRBV7-9 and TRBJ2-2; D gene uncertain. V lost 3 bases to trimming and J lost 3 bases, with 5 bases between them. CDR1 and CDR2 from the germline V gene are SEHNR and FQNEAQ (reference sequence). The CDR3 length is 13 residues. CDR3 region: CASSFMDTGELFF. CDR3 DNA: TGTGCCAGCAGCTTTATGGACACCGGGGAGCTGTTTTTT.

This clone has only a few counts. The V gene is TRBV30, the J gene TRBJ2-1; D is perhaps TRBD1 (5 bases). Germline CDR1 is GTSNPN and CDR2 is SVGIG (reference sequence). V was clipped by 4 bases and J by 7 bases, with 14 bases between them. The CDR3 extends over 13 amino acids. CDR3 in amino acids: CAWIGVGWNEQFF. CDR3 coding DNA: TGTGCCTGGATAGGGGTAGGCTGGAATGAGCAGTTCTTC.